This TCR beta chain comes out of a study of T-cell memory formation after mild COVID-19. About the study: Clusters were largely donor specific.

This clonotype was seen only a few times. UMIs and sample barcodes were carried by the TCR alpha and TCR beta cDNA libraries that 5'RACE produced using constant-segment primers. Each CDR3 protein gets one entry after TCRdb re-called the 5' RACE reads with MiXCR. The sample records 550,000 to 650,000 distinct CDR3 sequences, roughly 17% being singletons. Looked up from germline, CDR1 is DFQATT and CDR2 is SNEGSKA (reference sequence). The CDR3 spans 14 residues. The V segment lost 5 bases and the J segment 4 bases; nucleotides outside the gene matches: 9. The chain has TRBV20-1 and TRBJ2-3, with TRBD2 matching 7 bases. Sequencing was done on a sample of PBMCs or a T cell subset sorted from them (not recorded which). This receptor was identified in an adult woman who had mild COVID-19 (a few samples of this study predate the infection). Cell type and time point are not known. The CDR3 sequence is CSAQPGRGADTQYF. CDR3 coding DNA: TGCAGTGCTCAACCAGGTCGGGGGGCAGATACGCAGTATTTT.